This passage covers 29 T cell receptor beta chains from one sample sequenced in a study of PD-1 blockade in classical Hodgkin lymphoma. Time point reported: cycle 4 day 1 (C4D1), after about 6 weeks of nivolumab. Brentuximab vedotin exposure varied, and every patient relapsed after autologous stem cell transplantation. Sequenced by immunoSEQ multiplex PCR; TCRdb stores in-frame clones only, minus some. The data contain about 89,000 clones, less than 95% of them singletons. Sequencing used peripheral blood mononuclear cells (PBMCs), obtained before the fourth cycle of nivolumab. These receptors all come from a human donor with classical Hodgkin lymphoma.

This clone was seen once. The chain joins TRBV7-9 to TRBJ2-7, with 14 nucleotides matching TRBD2. The V segment lost 5 bases and the J segment 6 bases; nucleotides outside the gene matches: 6. This CDR3 spans 15 amino acids. CDR1 is SEHNR and CDR2 is FQNEAQ in the germline V gene (reference sequence). CDR3 nucleotide sequence: TGTGCCAGCAGCCTCACCGGGACTAGCGGGGGCGAGCAGTACTTC. Its translation is CASSLTGTSGGEQYF.

V usage is TRBV30 and J usage is TRBJ1-2; D is perhaps TRBD1 (6 bases). The germline gives CDR1 GTSNPN, CDR2 SVGIG (reference sequence). The V end lost 3 bases, the J end lost 5 bases, and 13 bases lay between the germline ends. CDR3 length equals 13 residues. CDR3 coding DNA: TGTGCCTGGAGGGGGGCAAATGGGTATGGCTACACCTTC. Protein: CAWRGANGYGYTF.

This chain uses TRBV28 with TRBJ2-3, with D unresolved. The germline V gene encodes CDR1 MDHEN and CDR2 SYDVKM. V gave up 5 bases and J gave up 3 bases, with 12 bases separating them. The CDR3 is made up of 14 amino acids. CDR3 sequence reads: CASSPLAKTDTQYF. Here the CDR3 DNA reads TGTGCCAGCAGTCCCTTGGCCAAAACAGATACGCAGTATTTT.

The chain has TRBV5-4 and TRBJ2-2; 12 bases line up with TRBD2. Unmatched junction bases numbered 5, after V lost 2 bases and J lost 0 bases. Per the germline V gene, CDR1 is SGHNT and CDR2 is YYREEE (reference sequence). The CDR3 is made up of 18 amino acids. The CDR3 sequence: CASSFTSGGNPNTGELFF. Here the CDR3 DNA reads TGTGCCAGCAGCTTTACTAGCGGGGGGAACCCGAACACCGGGGAGCTGTTTTTT.

J is TRBJ2-1 and V is TRBV19; TRBD2 matches 12 bases. Germline loops: CDR1 LNHDA, CDR2 SQIVND (reference sequence). The CDR3 length is 14 residues. The trim removed 10 bases at V and 3 bases at J, leaving 4 bases unmatched. For the CDR3, the DNA is TGTGCCACTCTACTAGCGGGGGGCTACAATGAGCAGTTCTTC. As protein: CATLLAGGYNEQFF.

This sequence joins TRBV6-5 and TRBJ2-5; TRBD2 is a possible D gene (6 bases). The ends were cut back, 7 bases at V and 1 base at J, with 10 bases in the middle. CDR3 length equals 13 residues. Germline CDR1 MNHEY, CDR2 SVGAGI. DNA of the CDR3: TGTGCCAGCACCGGAGCGGGCCAAGAGACCCAGTACTTC. Protein: CASTGAGQETQYF.

The chain recombines TRBV5-3 with TRBJ1-5; the D gene is possibly TRBD1 (5 bases). TRBV5-3 is treated as an ORF (open reading frame) with a function not yet certain. CDR3 length equals 16 residues. V lost 0 bases and J lost 2, with 12 bases in between. CDR3 loop: CARSLEGCWGNQPQHF. CDR3 nucleotide sequence: TGTGCCAGAAGCTTGGAGGGGTGTTGGGGCAATCAGCCCCAGCATTTT.

The V gene is TRBV5-4, the J gene TRBJ1-1; perhaps TRBD1 as D (5 bases). Trimming removed 0 bases from V and 3 bases from J, with 9 bases in between. Germline CDR1 and CDR2: SGHNT and YYREEE (reference sequence). The CDR3 runs to 14 residues. The CDR3 loop reads CASSLGDEYTEAFF. DNA of the CDR3: TGTGCCAGCAGCTTGGGGGACGAGTACACTGAAGCTTTCTTT.

Sample share makes this clone medium-sized. The chain employs TRBV19 and TRBJ1-1; a weak D match, TRBD1 (5 bases). Germline V gene data show CDR1 as LNHDA and CDR2 as SQIVND (reference sequence). Trimming shortened V by 5 bases and J by 6 bases, and 16 bases separated the two germline ends. CDR3 length: 14 amino acids. The CDR3 DNA sequence: TGTGCCAGTAGTTCGGGACCCTGGGGCCCTGAAGCTTTCTTT. Translated: CASSSGPWGPEAFF.

The chain joins TRBV12-2 to TRBJ2-7. TRBV12-2 is marked as a pseudogene. The CDR3 is 21 residues long. Here the CDR3 DNA reads TGTGCAAGTCGCACACACCCATGTTTCTTGGCCCTTTACTCCCAGCCCTACGAGCAGTACTTC. This codes for CASRTHPCFLALYSQPYEQYF.

The chain has TRBV9 and TRBJ2-3; 13 bases map to TRBD2. V shed 0 bases and J 0 bases; nucleotides not matched to a gene: 1. Germline loops: CDR1 SGDLS, CDR2 YYNGEE. The CDR3 consists of 17 residues. Here the CDR3 reads CASSVVGLAGSTDTQYF. The CDR3 nucleotides are TGTGCCAGCAGCGTAGTGGGACTAGCGGGGAGCACAGATACGCAGTATTTT.

The chain employs TRBV7-2 and TRBJ2-1; D is unclear. With 6 bases removed from V and 2 bases from J, the gap between germline ends came to 17 bases. The CDR3 length is 16 residues. Germline V CDR1 and CDR2: SGHTA, FQGNSA. The CDR3 region is CASRSNSLGTYNEQFF. The CDR3 region has the DNA TGTGCCAGCAGGTCTAACTCCTTAGGGACCTACAATGAGCAGTTCTTC.

The rearrangement links TRBV4-1 to TRBJ1-1, with D unresolved. The CDR3 totals 13 residues. Per the germline V gene, CDR1 is MGHRA and CDR2 is YSYEKL. The V gene lost 1 base and the J gene lost 7 bases, with 10 bases spanning the gap. The CDR3: CASSQAGPREAFF. The CDR3 DNA reads as TGCGCCAGCAGCCAAGCCGGTCCCCGTGAAGCTTTCTTT.

This clone was recorded once. The V gene is TRBV7-8, the J gene TRBJ1-5; 9 bases map to TRBD1. V lost 8 bases to trimming and J lost 5 bases; unmatched junction nucleotides: 4. Per germline, CDR1 SGHVS and CDR2 FQNEAQ. The CDR3 is 13 amino acids. CDR3 loop: CASGQGIDQPQHF. The CDR3 bases are TGTGCCAGCGGACAGGGGATTGATCAGCCCCAGCATTTT. Full variable domain (missing parts from reference TRBV7-8 and TRBJ1-5): GAGVSQSPRYKVAKRGQDVALRCDPISGHVSLFWYQQALGQGPEFLTYFQNEAQLDKSGLPSDRFFAERPEGSVSTLKIQRTQQEDSAVYLCASGQGIDQPQHFGDGTRLSIL.

This chain connects TRBV7-6 to TRBJ2-7; 8 nucleotides match TRBD1. CDR1 SGHVS and CDR2 FNYEAQ come from the germline V gene. The CDR3 runs 14 residues. V shed 5 bases, J shed 9 bases, and the junction held 12 bases outside the gene matches. In DNA form, the CDR3 reads TGTGCCAGCAGCCCGGGACAGGCGCCCTTAGGGCAGTACTTC. Protein: CASSPGQAPLGQYF.

The V call is TRBV6-4, the J call TRBJ1-2, with 12 bases aligning to TRBD1. The junction had 6 bases not matched to a gene; V was cut back by 4 bases and J by 9 bases. CDR1 and CDR2 (germline): MRHNA, SNTAGT. The CDR3 sequence is 14 residues long. DNA of the CDR3: TGTGCCAGCAGTGCCGGGACAGGGGGCTTTAGCTACACCTTC. Translated, it gives CASSAGTGGFSYTF.

This clone appeared a single time. The chain joins TRBV7-2 to TRBJ1-5; D gene unclear. Germline V CDR1 and CDR2: SGHTA, FQGNSA. Trimming shortened V by 4 bases and J by 8 bases, and 21 bases separated the two germline ends. This CDR3 is built from 16 residues. CDR3 loop: CASSSKLGRFGEPQHF. As DNA, the CDR3 is TGTGCCAGCAGCTCAAAACTGGGCCGCTTTGGGGAGCCCCAGCATTTT. The full variable domain, its missing parts supplied by reference TRBV7-2 and TRBJ1-5, is GAGVSQSPSNKVTEKGKDVELRCDPISGHTALYWYRQSLGQGLEFLIYFQGNSAPDKSGLPSDRFSAERTGGSVSTLTIQRTQQEDSAVYLCASSSKLGRFGEPQHFGDGTRLSIL.

The V call is TRBV9, the J call TRBJ2-7; TRBD1 matches at 10 bases. V lost 4 bases and J lost 6; bases outside the gene matches: 1. Germline CDR1 is SGDLS and CDR2 is YYNGEE. CDR3 size: 12 residues. CDR3 sequence (DNA): TGTGCCAGCAGCCGGACAGGGGGCGAGCAGTACTTC. It codes for CASSRTGGEQYF.

The gene calls are TRBV10-3 and TRBJ2-3; D gene unclear. Looked up from germline, CDR1 is ENHRY and CDR2 is SYGVKD. Trimming stripped 4 bases from V and 0 bases from J, with 2 bases between. This CDR3 region has 12 residues. CDR3 protein: CAISASTDTQYF. In DNA form, the CDR3 reads TGTGCCATCAGTGCTAGCACAGATACGCAGTATTTT.

V and J are TRBV9 and TRBJ1-2, with a weak D call TRBD1 (5 bases). The CDR3 has 12 residues. Trimming left V 4 bases short and J 4 bases short, with 8 bases between. The germline CDR1 and CDR2 sequences are SGDLS and YYNGEE. This chain's CDR3 is CASSMQGYGYTF. The DNA of the CDR3 is TGTGCCAGCAGCATGCAGGGCTATGGCTACACCTTC.

This rearrangement joins TRBV7-8 to TRBJ2-5; D uncertain. CDR3 length: 13 residues. Germline assignment: CDR1 SGHVS and CDR2 FQNEAQ. Deletions cut 6 bases from V and 2 bases from J, with 10 bases between. The CDR3 reads CASRVRAQETQYF. CDR3 nucleotide sequence: TGTGCCAGCAGGGTCCGGGCTCAAGAGACCCAGTACTTC.

The chain employs TRBV7-9 and TRBJ1-5; D remains unclear. This CDR3 region has 15 residues. The V and J ends lost 4 bases and 0 bases respectively, with 10 bases between them. Germline CDR1 and CDR2: SEHNR and FQNEAQ (reference sequence). CDR3 DNA sequence: TGTGCCAGCAGCTCCCGGACGGATAGCAATCAGCCCCAGCATTTT. Translation: CASSSRTDSNQPQHF. Supplemented by reference TRBV7-9 and TRBJ1-5, the full variable domain reads DTGVSQNPRHKITKRGQNVTFRCDPISEHNRLYWYRQTLGQGPEFLTYFQNEAQLEKSRLLSDRFSAERPKGSFSTLEIQRTEQGDSAMYLCASSSRTDSNQPQHFGDGTRLSIL.

The rearrangement uses TRBV5-1 and TRBJ2-3; a weak D match, TRBD2 (7 bases). The length of the CDR3 is 16 residues. Germline V gene data show CDR1 as SGHRS and CDR2 as YFSETQ. Trimming took off 0 bases at V and 4 bases at J, with 15 bases between the two ends. The CDR3 DNA sequence: TGCGCCAGCAGCTTGGTTTCTGCGGGGGCCCCAGATACGCAGTATTTT. Amino acid sequence: CASSLVSAGAPDTQYF.

The sample holds one count of this clone. The chain combines TRBV19 with TRBJ2-1; 9 nucleotides agree with TRBD2. After removal of 10 bases from V and 1 base from J, the junction contained 8 bases not matched to a gene. This CDR3 region has 15 residues. Germline CDR1 and CDR2: LNHDA and SQIVND (reference sequence). CDR3 DNA: TGTGCCATCTCGAGCGGGGGGTTATCCTACAATGAGCAGTTCTTC. This encodes CAISSGGLSYNEQFF.

The V gene is TRBV14, the J gene TRBJ2-7; no clear D. From germline, CDR1 is SGHDN and CDR2 FVKESK. The CDR3 has 12 amino acids. V dropped 1 base and J dropped 7 bases, with 8 bases sitting between them. CDR3 in amino acids: CASSQGRNEQYF. CDR3 sequence (DNA): TGTGCCAGCAGCCAAGGACGTAATGAGCAGTACTTC.

The chain is built from TRBV19 and TRBJ2-1; D ambiguous. Trimming left V 6 bases short and J 3 bases short, with 15 bases between. This CDR3 is built from 15 residues. Germline V gene data show CDR1 as LNHDA and CDR2 as SQIVND (reference sequence). CDR3: CASSTSIGRYNEQFF. The CDR3 bases are TGTGCCAGTAGCACCTCCATCGGACGCTACAATGAGCAGTTCTTC. Full variable domain (remainder filled in from reference TRBV19 and TRBJ2-1): DGGITQSPKYLFRKEGQNVTLSCEQNLNHDAMYWYRQDPGQGLRLIYYSQIVNDFQKGDIAEGYSVSREKKESFPLTVTSAQKNPTAFYLCASSTSIGRYNEQFFGPGTRLTVL.

This sequence joins TRBV5-1 and TRBJ1-4; 10 nucleotides align to TRBD1. Trimming at V came to 0 bases and at J to 6 bases, leaving 2 bases not matched to a gene. Germline V gene sequence: CDR1 SGHRS, CDR2 YFSETQ. The CDR3 loop spans 15 amino acids. The CDR3 nucleotides read TGCGCCAGCAGCTTGGAGACAGGGGGCTATGAAAAACTGTTTTTT. It is translated as CASSLETGGYEKLFF. Full variable domain (missing parts from reference TRBV5-1 and TRBJ1-4): KAGVTQTPRYLIKTRGQQVTLSCSPISGHRSVSWYQQTPGQGLQFLFEYFSETQRNKGNFPGRFSGRQFSNSRSEMNVSTLELGDSALYLCASSLETGGYEKLFFGSGTQLSVL.

The chain has TRBV4-3 and TRBJ2-2, with 9 nucleotides matching TRBD2. J lost 6 bases, V lost 4 bases, and 3 bases had no gene match. The CDR3 sequence is 14 residues long. Germline V gene sequence: CDR1 LGHNA, CDR2 YSLEER. The chain's CDR3 is CASSLSSGAGELFF. CDR3 coding DNA: TGCGCCAGCAGCCTTTCTAGCGGGGCCGGGGAGCTGTTTTTT.

V and J are TRBV18 and TRBJ2-1; D uncertain. The CDR3 covers 14 residues. Germline CDR1 KGHSH, CDR2 LQKENI. V was trimmed by 3 bases and J by 4 bases, leaving 10 bases between them. CDR3 loop: CASSPEGHYNEQFF. In nucleotides, the CDR3 is TGTGCCAGCTCACCCGAAGGCCATTACAATGAGCAGTTCTTC.